This is a list of T cell receptor beta chains from one sample in a study of T cell changes during pregnancy in multiple sclerosis. Profiled with immunoSEQ multiplex PCR; TCRdb holds only in-frame clones, not every one. The table shows some 83,000 clones, with 91% occurring only once. Material: PBMCs, obtained in the first trimester of pregnancy. These receptor sequences come from a female donor in good health, serving as a control in a pregnancy study. Some clones in this sample may be carry-over from other donors' samples. The CDR3 runs from the conserved cysteine through the conserved F or W. The D gene is left open where the match is weak. Rows may omit the clone size; those that give it use once, few, many or a size class.

j_call: TRBJ1-6; v_call: TRBV28; d_call: NA; clone_size: NA; cdr3_nt: TGTGCCAGCGGCTCGACAGCGCTCAGTTCACCCCTCCACTTT; cdr3_aa: CASGSTALSSPLHF
j_call: TRBJ1-2; v_call: TRBV6-6; d_call: TRBD1; clone_size: NA; cdr3_nt: TGTGCCAGCAGTGGACAGGAAGGAAACTATGGCTACACCTTC; cdr3_aa: CASSGQEGNYGYTF
j_call: TRBJ1-4; v_call: TRBV5-1; d_call: NA; clone_size: NA; cdr3_nt: TGCGCCAGCAGCCAGGGGATGACTAATGAAAAACTGTTTTTT; cdr3_aa: CASSQGMTNEKLFF
j_call: TRBJ1-1; v_call: TRBV6-5; d_call: NA; clone_size: NA; cdr3_nt: TGTGCCAGCAGTTACTCGACAGACTGGGCCGTCACTGAAGCTTTCTTT; cdr3_aa: CASSYSTDWAVTEAFF
j_call: TRBJ2-1; v_call: TRBV6-4; d_call: NA; clone_size: NA; cdr3_nt: TGTGCCAGCAGTGACGAATCAGGGGCCTACAATGAGCAGTTCTTC; cdr3_aa: CASSDESGAYNEQFF
j_call: TRBJ1-2; v_call: TRBV6-5; d_call: NA; clone_size: NA; cdr3_nt: TGTGCCAGCAGTTACTCTGACAGCTATAGAGGCACCTTC; cdr3_aa: CASSYSDSYRGTF
j_call: TRBJ2-5; v_call: TRBV6-4; d_call: TRBD2; clone_size: NA; cdr3_nt: TGTGCCAGCAGTGTAATGGCGGGGGACCAAGAGACCCAGTACTTC; cdr3_aa: CASSVMAGDQETQYF
j_call: TRBJ2-2; v_call: TRBV7-9; d_call: NA; clone_size: NA; cdr3_nt: TGTGCCAGCAGCTCGGAGCCCTATGGTGTTGGCACCGGGGAGCTGTTTTTT; cdr3_aa: CASSSEPYGVGTGELFF
j_call: TRBJ2-5; v_call: TRBV10-2; d_call: NA; clone_size: NA; cdr3_nt: TGCGCCAGCAGTGAGTCGACCCGCGGGCGGGAGACCCAGTACTTC; cdr3_aa: CASSESTRGRETQYF
j_call: TRBJ2-1; v_call: TRBV28; d_call: TRBD2; clone_size: NA; cdr3_nt: TGTGCCAGCACTCTTACTAGCGGGATCTACAATGAGCAGTTCTTC; cdr3_aa: CASTLTSGIYNEQFF
j_call: TRBJ1-1; v_call: TRBV18; d_call: TRBD1; clone_size: NA; cdr3_nt: TGTGCCAGCTCAACACAGGGGGAAGGGGTTGAAGCTTTCTTT; cdr3_aa: CASSTQGEGVEAFF
j_call: TRBJ2-2; v_call: TRBV2; d_call: NA; clone_size: few; cdr3_nt: TGTGCCAGCAGTGTCCACTCCGGGGAGCTGTTTTTT; cdr3_aa: CASSVHSGELFF
j_call: TRBJ2-7; v_call: TRBV2; d_call: NA; clone_size: NA; cdr3_nt: TGTGCCAGCAGCGAAGACAGGAGTTTCTACGAGCAGTACTTC; cdr3_aa: CASSEDRSFYEQYF